This is a list of T cell receptor beta chains from one sample in a study of T cells after posttransplantation cyclophosphamide. The repertoire was sequenced with immunoSEQ multiplex PCR; TCRdb's copy has only in-frame clones and lacks some. The repertoire holds thousands of clones, with roughly two thirds as singletons. The specimen was CD8+ T cells sorted from PBMCs, collected more than 1,000 days after allogeneic stem cell transplant with posttransplant cyclophosphamide. The receptors shown here come from a female patient aged 40-50 years who received an allogeneic stem cell transplant from a related donor, was CMV-positive, and had no GVHD. Certain T cells may be donor cells from the graft. Both conserved end residues are part of each CDR3. A D gene is named only where the DNA matches it firmly. Rows may omit the clone size; those that give it use once, few, many or a size class.

d_call: NA
j_call: TRBJ2-1
v_call: TRBV19
clone_size: NA
cdr3_aa: CASSILDRNEQFF
cdr3_nt: TGTGCCAGTAGTATCCTAGATCGCAATGAGCAGTTCTTC

d_call: TRBD1
j_call: TRBJ2-2
v_call: TRBV5-1
clone_size: NA
cdr3_aa: CASTYPGQETGELFF
cdr3_nt: TGCGCCAGCACCTACCCGGGACAGGAAACCGGGGAGCTGTTTTTT

d_call: NA
j_call: TRBJ2-7
v_call: TRBV27
clone_size: once
cdr3_aa: CASSLSGGSYEQYF
cdr3_nt: TGTGCCAGCAGTTTATCAGGCGGCTCCTACGAGCAGTACTTC

d_call: TRBD2
j_call: TRBJ2-1
v_call: TRBV5-6
clone_size: NA
cdr3_aa: CASSLAAGTSANEQFF
cdr3_nt: TGTGCCAGCAGCTTGGCAGCCGGGACTAGTGCCAATGAGCAGTTCTTC

d_call: NA
j_call: TRBJ2-7
v_call: TRBV9
clone_size: few
cdr3_aa: CASCIRQGTAYEQYF
cdr3_nt: TGTGCCAGTTGCATCAGGCAGGGGACGGCATACGAGCAGTACTTC

d_call: TRBD1
j_call: TRBJ1-4
v_call: TRBV9
clone_size: NA
cdr3_aa: CASSDPGQGLDEKLFF
cdr3_nt: TGTGCCAGCAGCGACCCGGGACAGGGGTTAGATGAAAAACTGTTTTTT

d_call: TRBD1
j_call: TRBJ2-7
v_call: TRBV9
clone_size: NA
cdr3_aa: CACCFKQGTAYEQYF
cdr3_nt: TGTGCTTGTTGTTTCAAACAGGGGACGGCATACGAGCAGTACTTC

d_call: TRBD1
j_call: TRBJ2-7
v_call: TRBV9
clone_size: NA
cdr3_aa: CACCFGQGTAYEQYF
cdr3_nt: TGTGCCTGCTGTTTCGGACAGGGGACGGCCTACGAGCAGTACTTC

d_call: NA
j_call: TRBJ1-1
v_call: TRBV27
clone_size: few
cdr3_aa: CASSPYTGLTEAFF
cdr3_nt: TGTGCCAGCAGCCCCTACACAGGGCTCACTGAAGCTTTCTTT

d_call: NA
j_call: TRBJ2-7
v_call: TRBV9
clone_size: NA
cdr3_aa: CASCIGQGTAYEQYF
cdr3_nt: TGTGCCAGTTGTATCGGGCAGGGGACGGCATACGAGCAGTACTTC

d_call: TRBD1
j_call: TRBJ1-2
v_call: TRBV13
clone_size: NA
cdr3_aa: CASSTDRGRGYGYTF
cdr3_nt: TGTGCCAGCAGCACCGACAGGGGTCGGGGCTATGGCTACACCTTC

d_call: NA
j_call: TRBJ2-3
v_call: TRBV27
clone_size: few
cdr3_aa: CASRLMPSTGDTQYF
cdr3_nt: TGTGCCAGCAGATTAATGCCTTCGACTGGGGATACGCAGTATTTT

d_call: TRBD1
j_call: TRBJ2-5
v_call: TRBV4-1
clone_size: NA
cdr3_aa: CASSQEDRLGETQYF
cdr3_nt: TGCGCCAGCAGCCAAGAGGACAGGCTCGGAGAGACCCAGTACTTC

d_call: NA
j_call: TRBJ1-2
v_call: TRBV5-6
clone_size: few
cdr3_aa: CASSSQEEYGYTF
cdr3_nt: TGTGCCAGCAGCTCACAGGAAGAATATGGCTACACCTTC

d_call: NA
j_call: TRBJ1-2
v_call: TRBV7-8
clone_size: NA
cdr3_aa: CASSLHQLTVDRGYTF
cdr3_nt: TGTGCCAGCAGCTTGCACCAATTGACAGTTGATCGTGGCTACACCTTC

d_call: NA
j_call: TRBJ2-7
v_call: TRBV9
clone_size: NA
cdr3_aa: CASCFGQRTAYEQYF
cdr3_nt: TGTGCCAGTTGTTTCGGACAGAGGACGGCCTACGAGCAGTACTTC

d_call: TRBD2
j_call: TRBJ2-2
v_call: TRBV4-1
clone_size: NA
cdr3_aa: CASSLYTTSGYTGELFF
cdr3_nt: TGCGCCAGCAGCCTATACACGACTAGCGGGTACACCGGGGAGCTGTTTTTT

d_call: NA
j_call: TRBJ1-1
v_call: TRBV6-5
clone_size: NA
cdr3_aa: CASRPGGRTEAFF
cdr3_nt: TGTGCCAGCCGACCCGGGGGGCGGACTGAAGCTTTCTTT

d_call: NA
j_call: TRBJ2-1
v_call: TRBV5-1
clone_size: NA
cdr3_aa: CASRPPGIGYNEQFF
cdr3_nt: TGCGCCAGCAGGCCTCCGGGGATCGGTTACAATGAGCAGTTCTTC

d_call: NA
j_call: TRBJ1-4
v_call: TRBV10-3
clone_size: few
cdr3_aa: CAISESEQATNEKLFF
cdr3_nt: TGTGCCATCAGTGAGTCAGAACAAGCAACTAATGAAAAACTGTTTTTT

d_call: TRBD1
j_call: TRBJ1-5
v_call: TRBV27
clone_size: NA
cdr3_aa: CASKPGQSNQPQHF
cdr3_nt: TGTGCCAGCAAACCGGGACAGAGTAATCAGCCCCAGCATTTT

d_call: NA
j_call: TRBJ2-3
v_call: TRBV5-6
clone_size: NA
cdr3_aa: CASRGGAGTRTDTQYF
cdr3_nt: TGTGCCAGCCGCGGAGGGGCGGGGACCCGCACAGATACGCAGTATTTT

d_call: NA
j_call: TRBJ2-3
v_call: TRBV7-3
clone_size: NA
cdr3_aa: CASSLIGAPETDTQYF
cdr3_nt: TGTGCCAGCAGCTTAATAGGAGCCCCGGAGACAGATACGCAGTATTTT

d_call: TRBD1
j_call: TRBJ2-7
v_call: TRBV9
clone_size: few
cdr3_aa: CASIFRQGTAYEQYF
cdr3_nt: TGTGCCAGCATTTTCAGACAGGGGACGGCCTACGAGCAGTACTTC

d_call: TRBD1
j_call: TRBJ2-5
v_call: TRBV5-6
clone_size: NA
cdr3_aa: CASSLFPGQGQETQYF
cdr3_nt: TGTGCCAGCAGCTTGTTTCCGGGACAGGGTCAAGAGACCCAGTACTTC

d_call: TRBD1
j_call: TRBJ2-1
v_call: TRBV9
clone_size: NA
cdr3_aa: CASSGFGTGAEEQFF
cdr3_nt: TGTGCCAGCAGCGGCTTCGGGACAGGGGCAGAGGAGCAGTTCTTC

d_call: TRBD1
j_call: TRBJ2-7
v_call: TRBV11-2
clone_size: NA
cdr3_aa: CASSLGGTGGFYEQYF
cdr3_nt: TGTGCCAGCAGCTTAGGAGGGACAGGGGGATTCTACGAGCAGTACTTC

d_call: NA
j_call: TRBJ2-7
v_call: TRBV9
clone_size: few
cdr3_aa: CASSFRQETAYEQYF
cdr3_nt: TGTGCCAGCAGTTTCAGACAGGAGACGGCATACGAGCAGTACTTC

d_call: TRBD2
j_call: TRBJ2-2
v_call: TRBV5-1
clone_size: NA
cdr3_aa: CASSLRLAGVAGELFF
cdr3_nt: TGCGCCAGCAGCTTGCGGCTAGCGGGGGTCGCCGGGGAGCTGTTTTTT